These T cell receptor beta chains were read from a single sample in a study of blood T cell repertoires in COVID-19. Sequencing was performed with immunoSEQ multiplex PCR; in TCRdb, only in-frame clones are kept and a portion is missing. The table records some 310,000 clones, roughly 86% of them present only once. What was sequenced was PBMCs or T cells enriched from blood (not recorded which). Receptors were obtained from a woman aged 30 to 39 who had recovered from COVID-19. Both conserved end residues are part of each CDR3. Each record gives: clone size, D gene, J gene, V gene, CDR3 protein, CDR3 DNA. The D gene is left open where the match is weak. Not every row has a clone size; where given, it reads once, few, many or a size class.

abundance: -
d_gene: -
j_gene: TRBJ2-3
v_gene: TRBV19
CDR3aa: CASSMYYGPSDTQYF
CDR3nt: TGTGCCAGTAGTATGTACTACGGTCCCTCAGATACGCAGTATTTT

abundance: once
d_gene: -
j_gene: TRBJ2-3
v_gene: TRBV27
CDR3aa: CASSTYPGTDTQYF
CDR3nt: TGTGCCAGCAGTACCTACCCGGGCACAGATACGCAGTATTTT

abundance: -
d_gene: TRBD1
j_gene: TRBJ2-2
v_gene: TRBV7-6
CDR3aa: CASSFQPGQGLSGANTGELFF
CDR3nt: TGTGCCAGCAGCTTCCAACCGGGACAGGGGTTATCTGGCGCGAACACCGGGGAGCTGTTTTTT

abundance: -
d_gene: -
j_gene: TRBJ2-7
v_gene: TRBV27
CDR3aa: CASSFTGGTYEQYF
CDR3nt: TGTGCCAGCAGTTTTACGGGGGGCACCTACGAGCAGTACTTC

abundance: -
d_gene: TRBD2
j_gene: TRBJ2-7
v_gene: TRBV5-5
CDR3aa: CASSLVSGGGLGREQYF
CDR3nt: TGTGCCAGCAGCTTGGTTTCGGGGGGAGGGCTAGGAAGGGAGCAGTACTTC

abundance: -
d_gene: TRBD1
j_gene: TRBJ2-2
v_gene: TRBV13
CDR3aa: CASSLGYRGINTGELFF
CDR3nt: TGTGCCAGCAGCTTAGGGTACAGGGGAATAAACACCGGGGAGCTGTTTTTT

abundance: once
d_gene: TRBD2
j_gene: TRBJ2-2
v_gene: TRBV18
CDR3aa: CASSSASGGTGELFF
CDR3nt: TGTGCCAGCTCATCAGCTAGCGGCGGCACCGGGGAGCTGTTTTTT

abundance: -
d_gene: -
j_gene: TRBJ1-4
v_gene: TRBV16
CDR3aa: CASSLQGGNEKLFF
CDR3nt: TGTGCCAGCAGCCTCCAAGGGGGTAATGAAAAACTGTTTTTT

abundance: -
d_gene: TRBD2
j_gene: TRBJ2-1
v_gene: TRBV3-1/TRBV3-2
CDR3aa: CASSQDLAGDSYNEQFF
CDR3nt: TGTGCCAGCAGCCAAGATCTAGCGGGAGACTCCTACAATGAGCAGTTCTTC

abundance: -
d_gene: -
j_gene: TRBJ1-3
v_gene: TRBV5-1
CDR3aa: CASSLDPGAGNTIYF
CDR3nt: TGCGCCAGCAGCTTGGATCCCGGGGCTGGAAACACCATATATTTT

abundance: -
d_gene: TRBD2
j_gene: TRBJ2-2
v_gene: TRBV5-4
CDR3aa: CASSTGGNTGELFF
CDR3nt: TGTGCCAGCAGCACGGGAGGGAACACCGGGGAGCTGTTTTTT

abundance: few
d_gene: TRBD1
j_gene: TRBJ2-7
v_gene: TRBV10-3
CDR3aa: CAISRTGSSYEQYF
CDR3nt: TGTGCCATCAGCCGGACAGGGAGCTCCTACGAGCAGTACTTC

abundance: -
d_gene: -
j_gene: TRBJ1-1
v_gene: TRBV27
CDR3aa: CASSLWGGLMNTEAFF
CDR3nt: TGTGCCAGCAGTTTATGGGGGGGTTTGATGAACACTGAAGCTTTCTTT

abundance: -
d_gene: TRBD1
j_gene: TRBJ1-1
v_gene: TRBV28
CDR3aa: CASSLITGANTEAFF
CDR3nt: TGTGCCAGCAGTTTAATAACAGGGGCGAACACTGAAGCTTTCTTT

abundance: -
d_gene: TRBD2
j_gene: TRBJ2-7
v_gene: TRBV19
CDR3aa: CASTASGSSYEQYF
CDR3nt: TGTGCCAGTACCGCTAGCGGGAGCTCCTACGAGCAGTACTTC

abundance: once
d_gene: -
j_gene: TRBJ2-5
v_gene: TRBV6-5
CDR3aa: CASSFGGAGETQYF
CDR3nt: TGTGCCAGCAGTTTTGGGGGAGCGGGAGAGACCCAGTACTTC

abundance: -
d_gene: TRBD1
j_gene: TRBJ1-1
v_gene: TRBV18
CDR3aa: CASSPGQGQSGAFF
CDR3nt: TGTGCCAGCTCACCGGGACAGGGCCAAAGTGGAGCTTTCTTT

abundance: -
d_gene: TRBD2
j_gene: TRBJ2-4
v_gene: TRBV7-8
CDR3aa: CASSLLGGRGPKGKNIQYF
CDR3nt: TGTGCCAGCAGCCTCCTGGGCGGGAGGGGACCCAAGGGCAAAAACATTCAGTACTTC

abundance: -
d_gene: -
j_gene: TRBJ2-7
v_gene: TRBV28
CDR3aa: CASSLNRDEQYF
CDR3nt: TGTGCCAGCAGTTTAAACAGGGACGAGCAGTACTTC

abundance: -
d_gene: -
j_gene: TRBJ1-4
v_gene: TRBV18
CDR3aa: CASSPNRGTANEKLFF
CDR3nt: TGTGCCAGCTCACCGAATAGGGGGACGGCTAATGAAAAACTGTTTTTT

abundance: -
d_gene: -
j_gene: TRBJ2-5
v_gene: TRBV4-1
CDR3aa: CASSLPTLYQETQYF
CDR3nt: TGCGCCAGCAGCCTACCAACTTTGTACCAAGAGACCCAGTACTTC

abundance: -
d_gene: -
j_gene: TRBJ1-5
v_gene: TRBV27
CDR3aa: CASSSQTPGQPQHF
CDR3nt: TGTGCCAGCAGTTCCCAAACGCCGGGACAGCCCCAGCATTTT

abundance: -
d_gene: TRBD1
j_gene: TRBJ1-1
v_gene: TRBV4-2
CDR3aa: CASSSWDRGDTEAFF
CDR3nt: TGTGCCAGCAGCTCCTGGGACAGGGGGGACACTGAAGCTTTCTTT

abundance: -
d_gene: -
j_gene: TRBJ2-2
v_gene: TRBV21-1
CDR3aa: CASSKGCLAGGLMNTGELFF
CDR3nt: TGTGCCAGCAGCAAAGGTTGCCTAGCGGGAGGATTGATGAACACCGGGGAGCTGTTTTTT

abundance: -
d_gene: -
j_gene: TRBJ1-2
v_gene: TRBV11-2
CDR3aa: CASSLERTAYGYTF
CDR3nt: TGTGCCAGCAGCTTAGAGCGGACTGCCTATGGCTACACCTTC

abundance: -
d_gene: -
j_gene: TRBJ1-5
v_gene: TRBV20-1
CDR3aa: CSASQRASGNQPQHF
CDR3nt: TGCAGTGCTAGTCAGAGGGCATCGGGAAATCAGCCCCAGCATTTT